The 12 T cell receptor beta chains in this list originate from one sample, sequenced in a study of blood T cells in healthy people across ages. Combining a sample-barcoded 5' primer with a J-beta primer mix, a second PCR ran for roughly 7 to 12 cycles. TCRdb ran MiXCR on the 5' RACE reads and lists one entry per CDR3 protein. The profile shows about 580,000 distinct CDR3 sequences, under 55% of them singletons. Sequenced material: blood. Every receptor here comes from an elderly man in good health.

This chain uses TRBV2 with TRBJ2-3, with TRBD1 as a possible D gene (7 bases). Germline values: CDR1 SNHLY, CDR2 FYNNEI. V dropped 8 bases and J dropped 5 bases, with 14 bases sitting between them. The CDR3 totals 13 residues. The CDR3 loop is CASSRQGGDTQYF. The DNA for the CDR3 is TGTGCCAGCTCGAGACAGGGAGGAGATACGCAGTATTTT.

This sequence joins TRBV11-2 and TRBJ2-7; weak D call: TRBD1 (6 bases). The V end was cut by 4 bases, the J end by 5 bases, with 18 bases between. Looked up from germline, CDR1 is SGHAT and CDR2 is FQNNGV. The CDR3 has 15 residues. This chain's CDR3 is CASSSHLGTWDEQYF. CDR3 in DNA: TGTGCCAGCAGCTCGCATCTTGGGACATGGGACGAGCAGTACTTC. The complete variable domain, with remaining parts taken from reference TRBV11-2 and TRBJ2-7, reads EAGVAQSPRYKIIEKRQSVAFWCNPISGHATLYWYQQILGQGPKLLIQFQNNGVVDDSQLPKDRFSAERLKGVDSTLKIQPAKLEDSAVYLCASSSHLGTWDEQYFGPGTRLTVT.

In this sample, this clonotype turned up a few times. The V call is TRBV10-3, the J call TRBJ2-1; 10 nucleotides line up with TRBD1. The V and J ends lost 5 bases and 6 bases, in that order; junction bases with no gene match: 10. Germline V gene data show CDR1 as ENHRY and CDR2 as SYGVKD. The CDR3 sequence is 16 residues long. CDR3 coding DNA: TGTGCCATCAGTAAGGAACTAGGACAGGGGGGCAATGAGCAGTTCTTC. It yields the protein CAISKELGQGGNEQFF.

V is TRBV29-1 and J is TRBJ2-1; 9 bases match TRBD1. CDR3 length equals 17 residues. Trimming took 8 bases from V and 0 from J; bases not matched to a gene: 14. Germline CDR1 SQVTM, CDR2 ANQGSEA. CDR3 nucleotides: TGCAGCCTAGGGGTGGGGACAGGGATTGGCTCCTACAATGAGCAGTTCTTC. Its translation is CSLGVGTGIGSYNEQFF.

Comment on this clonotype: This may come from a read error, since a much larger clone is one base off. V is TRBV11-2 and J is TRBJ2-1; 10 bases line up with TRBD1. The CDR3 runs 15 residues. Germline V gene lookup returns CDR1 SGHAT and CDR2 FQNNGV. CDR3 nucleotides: TGTGCCAGCAGCTTAGGGGGACAGGGGTTCAATGAGCGGTTCTTC. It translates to CASSLGGQGFNERFF.

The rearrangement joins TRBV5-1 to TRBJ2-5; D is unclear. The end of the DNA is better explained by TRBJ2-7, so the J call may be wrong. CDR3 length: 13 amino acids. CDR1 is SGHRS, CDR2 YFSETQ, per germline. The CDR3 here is CASSVEPHYEQYF. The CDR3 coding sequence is TGCGCCAGCAGCGTGGAGCCCCACTACGAGCAGTACTTC.

The CDR3 DNA sequence: TGTGCCAGCAGTTTAAATCCGGGTTCCATCTACGAGCAGTACTTC. Amino acids: CASSLNPGSIYEQYF. The chain carries TRBV28 and TRBJ2-7; D is uncertain. The CDR3 runs to 15 residues. Deletions cut 2 bases from V and 3 bases from J, with 14 bases between. Germline loops: CDR1 MDHEN, CDR2 SYDVKM.

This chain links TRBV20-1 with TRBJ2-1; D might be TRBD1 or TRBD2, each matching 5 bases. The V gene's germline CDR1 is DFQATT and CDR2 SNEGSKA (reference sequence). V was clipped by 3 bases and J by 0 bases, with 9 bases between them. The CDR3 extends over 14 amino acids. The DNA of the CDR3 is TGCAGTGCTAGCGGGGCGACCTCCTACAATGAGCAGTTCTTC. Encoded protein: CSASGATSYNEQFF.

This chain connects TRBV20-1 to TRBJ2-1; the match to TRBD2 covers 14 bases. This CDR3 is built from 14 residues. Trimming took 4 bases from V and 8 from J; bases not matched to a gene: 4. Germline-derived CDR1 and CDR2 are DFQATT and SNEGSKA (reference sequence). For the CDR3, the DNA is TGCAGTGCTACGGGACTAGCGGGAGATTATGAGCAGTTCTTC. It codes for CSATGLAGDYEQFF.

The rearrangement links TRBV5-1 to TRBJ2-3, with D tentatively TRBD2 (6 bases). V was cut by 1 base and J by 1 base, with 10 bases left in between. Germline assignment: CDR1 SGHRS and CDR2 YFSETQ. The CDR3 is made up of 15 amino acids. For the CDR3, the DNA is TGCGCCAGCAGCTTGAGAGGCGGGGGCACAGATACGCAGTATTTT. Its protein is CASSLRGGGTDTQYF. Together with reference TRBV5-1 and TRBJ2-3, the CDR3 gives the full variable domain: KAGVTQTPRYLIKTRGQQVTLSCSPISGHRSVSWYQQTPGQGLQFLFEYFSETQRNKGNFPGRFSGRQFSNSRSEMNVSTLELGDSALYLCASSLRGGGTDTQYFGPGTRLTVL.

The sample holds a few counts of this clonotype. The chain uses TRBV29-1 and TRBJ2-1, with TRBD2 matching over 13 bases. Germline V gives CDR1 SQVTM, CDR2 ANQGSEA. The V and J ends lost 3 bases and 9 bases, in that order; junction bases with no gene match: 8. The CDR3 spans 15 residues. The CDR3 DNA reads TGCAGCGTTGACCACCCGGGACTAGCGGGACTTGAGCAGTTCTTC. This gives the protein CSVDHPGLAGLEQFF.

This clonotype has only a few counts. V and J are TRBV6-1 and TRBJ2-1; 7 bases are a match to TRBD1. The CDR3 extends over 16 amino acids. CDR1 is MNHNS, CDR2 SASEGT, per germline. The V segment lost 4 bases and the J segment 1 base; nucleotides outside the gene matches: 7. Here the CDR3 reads CASSGERTGSYNEQFF. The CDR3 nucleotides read TGTGCCAGCAGTGGGGAGCGGACAGGTTCCTACAATGAGCAGTTCTTC.